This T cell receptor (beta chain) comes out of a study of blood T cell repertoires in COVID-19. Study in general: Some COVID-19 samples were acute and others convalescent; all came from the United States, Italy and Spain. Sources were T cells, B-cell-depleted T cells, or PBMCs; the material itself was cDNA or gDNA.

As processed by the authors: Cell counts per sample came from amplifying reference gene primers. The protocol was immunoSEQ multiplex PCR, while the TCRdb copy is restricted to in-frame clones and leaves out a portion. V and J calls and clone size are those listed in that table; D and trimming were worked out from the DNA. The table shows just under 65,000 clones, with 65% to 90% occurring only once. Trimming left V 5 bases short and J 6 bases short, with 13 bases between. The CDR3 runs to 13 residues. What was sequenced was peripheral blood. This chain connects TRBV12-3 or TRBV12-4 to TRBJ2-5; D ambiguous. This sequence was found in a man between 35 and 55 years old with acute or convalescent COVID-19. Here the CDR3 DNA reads TGTGCCAGCAGTCCTTCCGGTTTCAAGACCCAGTACTTC. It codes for CASSPSGFKTQYF.